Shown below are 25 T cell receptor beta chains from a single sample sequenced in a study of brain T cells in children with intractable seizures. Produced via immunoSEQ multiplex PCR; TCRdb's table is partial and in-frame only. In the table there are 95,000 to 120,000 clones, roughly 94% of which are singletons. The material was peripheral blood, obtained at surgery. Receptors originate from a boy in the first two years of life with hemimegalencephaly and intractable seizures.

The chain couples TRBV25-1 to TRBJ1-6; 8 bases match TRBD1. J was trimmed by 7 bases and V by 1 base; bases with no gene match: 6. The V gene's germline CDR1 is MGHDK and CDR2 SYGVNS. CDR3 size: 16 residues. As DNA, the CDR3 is TGTGCCAGCAGTGAATCGACAGGACAGGGAAATTCACCCCTCCACTTT. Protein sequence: CASSESTGQGNSPLHF.

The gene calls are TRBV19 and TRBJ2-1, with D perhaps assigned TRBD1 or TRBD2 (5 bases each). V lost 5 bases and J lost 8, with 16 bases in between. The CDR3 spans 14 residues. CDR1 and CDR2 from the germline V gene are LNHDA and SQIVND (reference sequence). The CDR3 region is CASSVGTLRDEQFF. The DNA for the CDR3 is TGTGCCAGTAGTGTTGGGACCCTCCGGGATGAGCAGTTCTTC.

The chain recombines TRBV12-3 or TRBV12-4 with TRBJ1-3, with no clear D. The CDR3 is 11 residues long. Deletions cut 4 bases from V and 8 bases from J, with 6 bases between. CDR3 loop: CASSWGYTIYF. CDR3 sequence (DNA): TGTGCCAGCAGTTGGGGATACACCATATATTTT.

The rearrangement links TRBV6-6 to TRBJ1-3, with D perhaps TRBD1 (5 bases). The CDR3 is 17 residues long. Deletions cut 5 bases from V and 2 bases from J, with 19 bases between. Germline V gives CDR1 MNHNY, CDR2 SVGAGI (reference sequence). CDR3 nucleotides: TGTGCCAGCAGTCCCCGACTGACCTGGGGGACTGGAAACACCATATATTTT. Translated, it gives CASSPRLTWGTGNTIYF.

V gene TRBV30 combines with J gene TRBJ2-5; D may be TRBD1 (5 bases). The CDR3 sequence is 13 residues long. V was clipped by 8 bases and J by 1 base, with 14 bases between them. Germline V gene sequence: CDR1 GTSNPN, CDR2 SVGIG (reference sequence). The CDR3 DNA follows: TGTGCCGTCGATCAGGGATCCCAAGAGACCCAGTACTTC. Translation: CAVDQGSQETQYF.

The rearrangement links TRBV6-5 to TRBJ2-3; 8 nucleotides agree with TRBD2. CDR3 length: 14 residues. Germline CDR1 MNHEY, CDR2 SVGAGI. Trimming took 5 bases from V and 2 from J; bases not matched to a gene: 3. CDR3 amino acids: CASSIAGNTDTQYF. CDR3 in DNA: TGTGCCAGCAGTATAGCGGGGAACACAGATACGCAGTATTTT.

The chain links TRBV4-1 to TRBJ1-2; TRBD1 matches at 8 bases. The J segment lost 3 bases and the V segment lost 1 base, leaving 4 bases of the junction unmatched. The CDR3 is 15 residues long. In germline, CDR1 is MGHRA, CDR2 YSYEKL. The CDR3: CASSQGAGGYYGYTF. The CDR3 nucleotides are TGCGCCAGCAGCCAAGGGGCAGGGGGCTACTATGGCTACACCTTC.

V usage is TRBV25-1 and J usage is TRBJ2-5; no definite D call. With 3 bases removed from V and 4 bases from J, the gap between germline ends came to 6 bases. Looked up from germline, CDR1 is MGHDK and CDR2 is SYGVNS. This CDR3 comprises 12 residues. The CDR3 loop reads CASSEVIETQYF. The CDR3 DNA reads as TGTGCCAGCAGTGAGGTCATAGAGACCCAGTACTTC. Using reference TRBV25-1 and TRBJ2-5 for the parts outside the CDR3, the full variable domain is EADIYQTPRYLVIGTGKKITLECSQTMGHDKMYWYQQDPGMELHLIHYSYGVNSTEKGDLSSESTVSRIRTEHFPLTLESARPSHTSQYLCASSEVIETQYFGPGTRLLVL.

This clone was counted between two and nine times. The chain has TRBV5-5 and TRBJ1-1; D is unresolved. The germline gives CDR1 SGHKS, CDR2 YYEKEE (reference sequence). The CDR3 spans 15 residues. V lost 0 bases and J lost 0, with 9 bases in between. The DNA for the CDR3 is TGTGCCAGCAGCTTGGAGGTTCGGGTGAACACTGAAGCTTTCTTT. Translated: CASSLEVRVNTEAFF.

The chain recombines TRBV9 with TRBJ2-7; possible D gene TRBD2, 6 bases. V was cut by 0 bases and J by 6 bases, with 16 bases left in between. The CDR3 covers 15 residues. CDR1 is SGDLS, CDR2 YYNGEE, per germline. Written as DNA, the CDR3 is TGTGCCAGCAGCGTAGGGCCCCCCATGGGAGGCGAGCAGTACTTC. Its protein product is CASSVGPPMGGEQYF.

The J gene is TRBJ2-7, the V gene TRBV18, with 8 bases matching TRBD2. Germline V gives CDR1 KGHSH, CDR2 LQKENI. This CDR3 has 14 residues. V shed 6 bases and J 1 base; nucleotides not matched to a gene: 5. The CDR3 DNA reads TGTGCCAGCTCCCCCTTAGCGGGGTCCTACGAGCAGTACTTC. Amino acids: CASSPLAGSYEQYF.

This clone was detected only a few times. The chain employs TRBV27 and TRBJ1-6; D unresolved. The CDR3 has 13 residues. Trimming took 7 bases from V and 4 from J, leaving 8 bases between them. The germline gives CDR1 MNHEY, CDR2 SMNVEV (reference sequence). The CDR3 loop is CASKEGYNSPLHF. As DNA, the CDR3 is TGTGCCAGCAAGGAGGGTTATAATTCACCCCTCCACTTT.

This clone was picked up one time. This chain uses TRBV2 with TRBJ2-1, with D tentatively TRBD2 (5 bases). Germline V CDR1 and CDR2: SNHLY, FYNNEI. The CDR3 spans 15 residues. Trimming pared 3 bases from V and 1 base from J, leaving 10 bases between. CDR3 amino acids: CASSDWTASYNEQFF. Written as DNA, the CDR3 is TGTGCCAGCAGTGATTGGACTGCATCCTACAATGAGCAGTTCTTC.

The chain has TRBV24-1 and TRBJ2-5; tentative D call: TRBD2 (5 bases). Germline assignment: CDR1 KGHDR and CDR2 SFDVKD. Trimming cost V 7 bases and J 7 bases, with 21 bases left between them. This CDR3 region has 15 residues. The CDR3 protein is CATRRRRSLVGTQYF. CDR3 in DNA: TGTGCCACCAGGCGGCGGAGGTCCCTCGTCGGGACCCAGTACTTC.

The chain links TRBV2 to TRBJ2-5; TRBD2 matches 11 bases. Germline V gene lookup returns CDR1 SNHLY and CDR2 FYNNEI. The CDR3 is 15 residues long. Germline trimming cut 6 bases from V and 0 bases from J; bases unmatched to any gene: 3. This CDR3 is CASRGLAADQETQYF. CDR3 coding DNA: TGTGCCAGCAGGGGACTAGCGGCTGACCAAGAGACCCAGTACTTC.

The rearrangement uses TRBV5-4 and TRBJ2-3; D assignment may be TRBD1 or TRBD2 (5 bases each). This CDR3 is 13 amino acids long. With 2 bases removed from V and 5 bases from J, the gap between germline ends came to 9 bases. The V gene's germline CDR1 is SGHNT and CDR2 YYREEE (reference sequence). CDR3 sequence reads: CASSFTGRDTQYF. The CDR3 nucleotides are TGTGCCAGCAGCTTCACGGGGCGAGATACGCAGTATTTT.

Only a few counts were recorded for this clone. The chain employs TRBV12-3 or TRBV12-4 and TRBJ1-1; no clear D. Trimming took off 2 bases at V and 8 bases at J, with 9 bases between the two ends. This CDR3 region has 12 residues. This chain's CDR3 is CASSLTRVEAFF. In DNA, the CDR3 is TGTGCCAGCAGTTTAACAAGGGTCGAAGCTTTCTTT.

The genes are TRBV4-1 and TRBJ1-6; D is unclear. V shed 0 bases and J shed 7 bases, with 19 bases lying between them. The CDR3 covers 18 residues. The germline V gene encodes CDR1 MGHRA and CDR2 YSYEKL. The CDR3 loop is CASSQDGKGWRENSPLHF. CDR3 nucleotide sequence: TGCGCCAGCAGCCAAGATGGAAAGGGCTGGCGTGAGAATTCACCCCTCCACTTT.

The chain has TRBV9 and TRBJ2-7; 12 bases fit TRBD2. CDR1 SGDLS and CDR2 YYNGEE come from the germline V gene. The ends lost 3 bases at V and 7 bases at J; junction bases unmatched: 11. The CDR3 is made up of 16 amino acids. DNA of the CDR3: TGTGCCAGCAGCGCGCACGCTAGCGGGGGGGCTCGGGAGCAGTACTTC. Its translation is CASSAHASGGAREQYF.

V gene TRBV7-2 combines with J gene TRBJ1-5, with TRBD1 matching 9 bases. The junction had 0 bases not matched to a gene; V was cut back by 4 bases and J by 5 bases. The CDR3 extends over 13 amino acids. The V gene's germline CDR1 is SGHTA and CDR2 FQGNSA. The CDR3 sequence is CASSWTGDQPQHF. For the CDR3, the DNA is TGTGCCAGCAGCTGGACAGGGGATCAGCCCCAGCATTTT. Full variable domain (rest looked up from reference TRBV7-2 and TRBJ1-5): GAGVSQSPSNKVTEKGKDVELRCDPISGHTALYWYRQSLGQGLEFLIYFQGNSAPDKSGLPSDRFSAERTGGSVSTLTIQRTQQEDSAVYLCASSWTGDQPQHFGDGTRLSIL.

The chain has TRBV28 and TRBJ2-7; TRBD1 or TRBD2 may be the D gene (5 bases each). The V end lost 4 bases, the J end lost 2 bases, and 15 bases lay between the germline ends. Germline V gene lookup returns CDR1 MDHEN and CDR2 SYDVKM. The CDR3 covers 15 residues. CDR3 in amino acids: CASSSGRVGAYEQYF. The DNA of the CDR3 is TGTGCCAGCAGTTCCGGAAGAGTGGGGGCCTACGAGCAGTACTTC.

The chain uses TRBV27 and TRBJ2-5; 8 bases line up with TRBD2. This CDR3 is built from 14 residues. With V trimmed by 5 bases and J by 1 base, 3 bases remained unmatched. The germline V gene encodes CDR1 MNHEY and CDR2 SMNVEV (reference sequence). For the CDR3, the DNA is TGTGCCAGCAGTGGCACTAGCGGCCAAGAGACCCAGTACTTC. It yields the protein CASSGTSGQETQYF.

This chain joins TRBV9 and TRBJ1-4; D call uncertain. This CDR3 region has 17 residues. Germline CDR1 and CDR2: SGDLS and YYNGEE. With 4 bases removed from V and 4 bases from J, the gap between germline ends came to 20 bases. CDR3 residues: CASSPHGRAPGNEKLFF. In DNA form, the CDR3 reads TGTGCCAGCAGCCCCCATGGAAGGGCGCCCGGTAATGAAAAACTGTTTTTT.

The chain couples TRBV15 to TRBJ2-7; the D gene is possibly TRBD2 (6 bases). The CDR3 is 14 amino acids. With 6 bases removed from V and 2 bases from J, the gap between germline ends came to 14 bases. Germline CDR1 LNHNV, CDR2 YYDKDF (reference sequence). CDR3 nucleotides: TGTGCCACCAGGCATCCTAGCGTACCCTACGAGCAGTACTTC. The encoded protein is CATRHPSVPYEQYF.

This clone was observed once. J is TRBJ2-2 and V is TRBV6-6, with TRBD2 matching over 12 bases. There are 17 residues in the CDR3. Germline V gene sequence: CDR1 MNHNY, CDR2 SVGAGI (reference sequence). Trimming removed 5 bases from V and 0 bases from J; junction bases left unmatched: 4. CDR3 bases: TGTGCCAGCAGTCGGCTAGCGGGGGGGCCGAACACCGGGGAGCTGTTTTTT. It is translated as CASSRLAGGPNTGELFF.